This T cell receptor (beta chain) emerged from a study of cytomegalovirus exposure and HLA in healthy donors. PCR was performed using 60 Vbeta and 13 Jbeta primers. Only in-frame clones appear in the TCRdb table, and some are missing; sequencing was by immunoSEQ multiplex PCR. The sample records 50,000 to 65,000 clones, over 70% being singletons. Comment on this clone: Its antigen remains unknown.

V was cut by 2 bases and J by 1 base, with 11 bases left in between. The CDR3 is 15 amino acids. Germline lookup yields CDR1 SGHVS and CDR2 FQNEAQ. Findings and limits, study-wide: A later analysis showed that HLA-associated TCR beta chains had undergone more clonal expansion than equally common others.

Sample: PBMCs. The chain employs TRBV7-8 and TRBJ1-1, with D unclear. The receptor's source is a man aged 50-59 years in good health and CMV-seropositive. The CDR3 DNA reads as TGTGCCAGCAGCTTAAATCCTGGCCGGAACACTGAAGCTTTCTTT. This gives the protein CASSLNPGRNTEAFF.